The 19 T cell receptor beta chains reported below all come from one sample, sequenced in a study of CD8 T cells in Susac syndrome. Random hexamers were used to reverse transcribe an amount of about 0.45 to 1 ug RNA. TCRdb itself ran the immunoSEQ multiplex PCR reads through MiXCR, one entry per CDR3 protein. Among under 200,000 distinct CDR3 sequences listed, roughly 94% were seen once. Sequences were obtained from CD4+ T cells from PBMCs. Every receptor here comes from a human donor in good health.

J is TRBJ1-2 and V is TRBV21-1; the table names TRBD1, a call not compared with the DNA. TRBV21-1 is shown as a pseudogene. The CDR3 length is 16 residues. The CDR3 bases are TGTGCCAGCAGCAAAGAGGGCACAGGGGGGTTGTATGGCTACACCTTC. This translates into CASSKEGTGGLYGYTF.

This clonotype was detected a few times. The V gene is TRBV12-3 or TRBV12-4, the J gene TRBJ2-5; D is unresolved. V was clipped by 3 bases and J by 3 bases, with 2 bases between them. The CDR3 sequence is 11 residues long. This chain's CDR3 is CASSFKETQYF. The CDR3 bases are TGTGCCAGCAGTTTTAAAGAGACCCAGTACTTC.

The chain employs TRBV9 and TRBJ1-1; D ambiguous. Trimming shortened V by 0 bases and J by 3 bases, and 6 bases separated the two germline ends. CDR3 length: 13 amino acids. CDR1 SGDLS and CDR2 YYNGEE come from the germline V gene. The CDR3 region has the DNA TGTGCCAGCAGCGTAGCCAGCCACACTGAAGCTTTCTTT. Amino acids: CASSVASHTEAFF. Based on the CDR3 plus reference TRBV9 and TRBJ1-1, the full variable domain is DSGVTQTPKHLITATGQRVTLRCSPRSGDLSVYWYQQSLDQGLQFLIQYYNGEERAKGNILERFSAQQFPDLHSELNLSSLELGDSALYFCASSVASHTEAFFGQGTRLTVV.

V usage is TRBV28 and J usage is TRBJ1-5, with a weak D call TRBD1 (6 bases). The CDR3 covers 14 residues. Germline CDR1 and CDR2: MDHEN and SYDVKM. V lost 6 bases to trimming and J lost 4 bases, with 13 bases between them. CDR3 nucleotide sequence: TGTGCCAGCAGGATAGGACAGAGAAATCAGCCCCAGCATTTT. Protein product: CASRIGQRNQPQHF.

The chain is built from TRBV7-2 and TRBJ2-5; possible D gene TRBD1, 5 bases. Trimming took 1 base from V and 5 from J, leaving 11 bases between them. CDR3 length: 14 amino acids. From germline, CDR1 is SGHTA and CDR2 FQGNSA. The CDR3 nucleotides read TGTGCCAGCAGCTTAGACAGGTGGAAGGAGACCCAGTACTTC. This translates into CASSLDRWKETQYF.

This chain joins TRBV20-1 and TRBJ2-7, with D maybe TRBD1 (5 bases). V lost 4 bases and J 2 bases, leaving 12 bases between the germline ends. The CDR3 sequence is 13 residues long. In germline, CDR1 is DFQATT, CDR2 SNEGSKA (reference sequence). The CDR3 is CSAMNRLTYEQYF. For the CDR3, the DNA is TGCAGTGCTATGAACAGGTTGACCTACGAGCAGTACTTC.

The rearrangement links TRBV11-2 to TRBJ2-7; 9 nucleotides align to TRBD1. The CDR3 runs 15 residues. Trimming cost V 7 bases and J 6 bases; bases outside gene matches: 13. Germline V gene sequence: CDR1 SGHAT, CDR2 FQNNGV. For the CDR3, the DNA is TGTGCCAGCAACATCGGGGACAGGGTCGGTGGCGAGCAGTACTTC. Amino acid sequence: CASNIGDRVGGEQYF.

The chain joins TRBV13 to TRBJ2-7; TRBD1 matches 8 bases. The germline V gene encodes CDR1 PRHDT and CDR2 FYEKMQ (reference sequence). J gave up 2 bases and V 5 bases, and 5 bases lay outside the gene matches. This CDR3 spans 14 amino acids. CDR3 residues: CASSQPDRAYEQYF. The CDR3, as DNA: TGTGCCAGCAGCCAACCGGACAGGGCCTACGAGCAGTACTTC.

The chain carries TRBV29-1 and TRBJ2-7; D gene unclear. The CDR3 totals 12 residues. V was cut by 4 bases and J by 0 bases, with 7 bases left in between. Germline CDR1 and CDR2: SQVTM and ANQGSEA. DNA of the CDR3: TGCAGCGTTGCTAAGGACTCCTACGAGCAGTACTTC. Amino acid sequence: CSVAKDSYEQYF.

The chain couples TRBV3-1 to TRBJ2-1, with 8 bases identical to TRBD2. Germline V gives CDR1 LGHDT, CDR2 YNNKEL (reference sequence). J gave up 4 bases and V 4 bases, and 15 bases lay outside the gene matches. The CDR3 loop spans 18 amino acids. DNA for the CDR3: TGTGCCAGCAGCCTGAGGATCGGGAGGGCCTCGGGTTACAATGAGCAGTTCTTC. Translation gives CASSLRIGRASGYNEQFF.

The chain combines TRBV28 with TRBJ2-7, with a weak D call TRBD1 (5 bases). V was shortened by 4 bases and J by 2 bases, with 9 bases between the two germline ends. Germline CDR1 is MDHEN and CDR2 is SYDVKM. The CDR3 totals 13 residues. The CDR3 DNA sequence: TGTGCCAGCAGTTCCAGGGTCCCCTACGAGCAGTACGTC. Its translation is CASSSRVPYEQYV.

This chain connects TRBV29-1 to TRBJ2-1; 11 nucleotides match TRBD1. V lost 2 bases, J lost 7 bases, and 7 bases stayed unmatched. The CDR3 loop spans 15 amino acids. Germline CDR1 is SQVTM and CDR2 is ANQGSEA. CDR3 protein: CSVERGQGGQNEQFF. CDR3 bases: TGCAGCGTTGAAAGGGGACAGGGGGGCCAAAATGAGCAGTTCTTC.

V is TRBV18 and J is TRBJ2-1; D is perhaps TRBD1 (5 bases). This CDR3 contains 12 residues. With 3 bases removed from V and 10 bases from J, the gap between germline ends came to 10 bases. Per the germline V gene, CDR1 is KGHSH and CDR2 is LQKENI. CDR3 amino acids: CASSPRDDEQFF. The CDR3 DNA sequence: TGTGCCAGCTCACCCAGGGATGACGAGCAGTTCTTC.

This clonotype was seen just once. The V and J genes are TRBV6-5 and TRBJ2-7; 7 nucleotides line up with TRBD1. Germline loops: CDR1 MNHEY, CDR2 SVGAGI. V gave up 6 bases and J gave up 2 bases; unmatched junction bases: 7. The CDR3 covers 14 residues. The CDR3 nucleotides read TGTGCCAGCAGGTCTCGGGACAGCCCCTACGAGCAGTACGTC. It specifies CASRSRDSPYEQYV.

This clonotype was counted a single time. V gene TRBV30 combines with J gene TRBJ1-5, with a tentative D call TRBD1 (6 bases). The CDR3 has 13 residues. CDR1 is GTSNPN and CDR2 is SVGIG in the germline V gene (reference sequence). Between the trimmed V and J ends, which lost 5 bases and 6 bases, there was a span of 14 bases. The CDR3 DNA sequence: TGTGCCTGGGGACCCAGGGGAAGTCAGCCCCAGCATTTT. It is translated as CAWGPRGSQPQHF.

This clonotype was seen just once. This rearrangement joins TRBV7-6 to TRBJ1-1; D is ambiguous. V was clipped by 4 bases and J by 1 base, with 4 bases between them. The CDR3 contains 12 residues. Per germline, CDR1 SGHVS and CDR2 FNYEAQ. CDR3 in amino acids: CASSSTNTEAFF. Written as DNA, the CDR3 is TGTGCCAGCAGCTCAACGAACACTGAAGCTTTCTTT.

This chain joins TRBV4-3 and TRBJ2-4, with 8 bases matching TRBD2. The CDR3 sequence is 15 residues long. Germline V CDR1 and CDR2: LGHNA, YSLEER. Germline trimming cut 4 bases from V and 6 bases from J; bases unmatched to any gene: 8. CDR3 in amino acids: CASSPSGGSLNIQYF. The CDR3, as DNA: TGCGCCAGCAGCCCTTCGGGGGGGAGTCTAAACATTCAGTACTTC.

The chain carries TRBV18 and TRBJ2-1; TRBD1 agrees at 8 bases. The trim removed 3 bases at V and 9 bases at J, leaving 4 bases unmatched. Germline CDR1 KGHSH, CDR2 LQKENI. The CDR3 has 13 amino acids. The CDR3 loop is CASSPGQGTEQFF. Written as DNA, the CDR3 is TGTGCCAGCTCACCTGGACAGGGCACTGAGCAGTTCTTC.

The chain carries TRBV24-1 and TRBJ2-1, with 7 bases aligning to TRBD2. Germline V gives CDR1 KGHDR, CDR2 SFDVKD. This CDR3 is 15 amino acids long. The ends lost 4 bases at V and 5 bases at J; junction bases unmatched: 7. The CDR3 sequence: CATSDPGLSNNEQFF. Here the CDR3 DNA reads TGTGCCACCAGTGACCCGGGACTATCCAACAATGAGCAGTTCTTC.